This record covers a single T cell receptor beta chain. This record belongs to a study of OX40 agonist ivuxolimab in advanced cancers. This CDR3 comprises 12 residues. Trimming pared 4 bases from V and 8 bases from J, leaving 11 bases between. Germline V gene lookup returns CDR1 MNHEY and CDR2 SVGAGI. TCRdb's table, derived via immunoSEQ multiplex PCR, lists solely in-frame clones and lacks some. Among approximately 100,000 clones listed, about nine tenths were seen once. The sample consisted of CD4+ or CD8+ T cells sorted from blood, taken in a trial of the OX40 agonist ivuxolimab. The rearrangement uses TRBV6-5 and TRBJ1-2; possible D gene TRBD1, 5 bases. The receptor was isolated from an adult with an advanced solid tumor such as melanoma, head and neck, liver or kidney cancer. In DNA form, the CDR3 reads TGTGCCAGCAGTTCGCAGGGATGGGGCTACACCTTC. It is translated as CASSSQGWGYTF.